Below are 14 T cell receptor beta chains sequenced from a single sample in a study of beta chain features in type 1 diabetes. Sequenced material consisted of expressed TCRB transcripts (all of the isolated RNA was reverse transcribed). Sequencing used immunoSEQ multiplex PCR; TCRdb keeps in-frame clones, though not all of them. The table records a few hundred thousand clones, roughly 10% of them present only once. The sample was central memory CD4+ T cells from blood. These receptors all stem from a man aged 18 to 29 in good health.

This clone turned up a few times. The chain carries TRBV20-1 and TRBJ2-7; D unresolved. The CDR3 covers 10 residues. Germline CDR1 DFQATT, CDR2 SNEGSKA (reference sequence). V lost 5 bases and J 3 bases, leaving 5 bases between the germline ends. CDR3: CSAGNYEQYF. CDR3 in DNA: TGCAGTGCTGGAAACTACGAGCAGTACTTC.

In its sample, this clone was seen a few times. This chain uses TRBV29-1 with TRBJ2-7, with TRBD1 matching 7 bases. The CDR3 runs to 13 residues. Germline V gene data show CDR1 as SQVTM and CDR2 as ANQGSEA. With 4 bases clipped from V and 5 bases from J, the junction kept 8 bases outside the gene matches. CDR3 bases: TGCAGCGTTGCCTCCCCGACAGGGAACGAGCAGTACTTC. Protein product: CSVASPTGNEQYF.

The chain has TRBV29-1 and TRBJ2-5, with D possibly being TRBD2 (6 bases). This CDR3 contains 11 residues. Per germline, CDR1 SQVTM and CDR2 ANQGSEA. V was cut by 8 bases and J by 5 bases, with 12 bases left in between. CDR3 DNA sequence: TGCAGCCCCGGGGGTGGGGAGACCCAGTACTTC. It is translated as CSPGGGETQYF.

This clone was detected many times. The J gene is TRBJ2-1, the V gene TRBV5-4, with 12 nucleotides matching TRBD2. V dropped 5 bases and J dropped 8; count of bases not matched to a gene: 5. From germline, CDR1 is SGHNT and CDR2 YYREEE (reference sequence). The CDR3 covers 14 residues. CDR3 in amino acids: CASRRLAGVDEQFF. The CDR3 region has the DNA TGTGCCAGCAGGAGACTAGCGGGAGTGGATGAGCAGTTCTTC.

The sample holds a few counts of this clone. The chain has TRBV2 and TRBJ1-2, with D tentatively TRBD1 (5 bases). The CDR3 is made up of 12 amino acids. With 11 bases removed from V and 5 bases from J, the gap between germline ends came to 15 bases. Germline V CDR1 and CDR2: SNHLY, FYNNEI. CDR3 DNA: TGTGCCTCGCGCAGGGACCCTTATGGCTACACCTTC. This translates into CASRRDPYGYTF.

This clone was recorded at least ten times. The chain recombines TRBV15 with TRBJ2-1, with 9 bases fitting TRBD1. The CDR3 consists of 16 residues. The trim removed 0 bases at V and 6 bases at J, leaving 6 bases unmatched. The germline gives CDR1 LNHNV, CDR2 YYDKDF (reference sequence). The CDR3 region is CATSRDGGQGINEQFF. CDR3 in DNA: TGTGCCACCAGCAGAGATGGGGGACAGGGCATCAATGAGCAGTTCTTC.

This clone was picked up a small number of times. The rearrangement links TRBV4-1 to TRBJ2-5; tentatively, D is TRBD1 or TRBD2 (5 bases each). This CDR3 spans 16 amino acids. CDR1 and CDR2 (germline): MGHRA, YSYEKL. V lost 4 bases to trimming and J lost 4 bases, with 19 bases between them. CDR3: CASSPLGLVGRETQYF. CDR3 sequence (DNA): TGCGCCAGCAGCCCCCTGGGGCTCGTAGGGAGAGAGACCCAGTACTTC.

In this sample, this clone turned up many times. The V gene is TRBV30, the J gene TRBJ2-1; 7 nucleotides agree with TRBD2. CDR1 GTSNPN and CDR2 SVGIG come from the germline V gene (reference sequence). J gave up 1 base and V 5 bases, and 8 bases lay outside the gene matches. The CDR3 spans 15 residues. CDR3 amino acids: CAWHASGLSYNEQFF. The CDR3, as DNA: TGTGCCTGGCACGCTAGCGGACTTTCCTACAATGAGCAGTTCTTC. The entire variable domain, with the rest obtained from reference TRBV30 and TRBJ2-1, is as follows: SQTIHQWPATLVQPVGSPLSLECTVEGTSNPNLYWYRQAAGRGLQLLFYSVGIGQISSEVPQNLSASRPQDRQFILSSKKLLLSDSGFYLCAWHASGLSYNEQFFGPGTRLTVL.

This clone was seen more than once but under ten times. The same CDR3 arises from other DNA sequences in this sample as well. The rearrangement joins TRBV11-3 to TRBJ2-3; a weak D match, TRBD2 (5 bases). The germline gives CDR1 SGHNT, CDR2 YENEEA. Trimming removed 1 base at V and 0 bases at J, with 5 bases between. The CDR3 is 14 amino acids. CDR3 DNA: TGTGCCAGCAGCTTAGGGGAGAGCACAGATACGCAGTATTTT. It encodes CASSLGESTDTQYF. Based on the CDR3 plus reference TRBV11-3 and TRBJ2-3, the full variable domain is EAGVVQSPRYKIIEKKQPVAFWCNPISGHNTLYWYLQNLGQGPELLIRYENEEAVDDSQLPKDRFSAERLKGVDSTLKIQPAELGDSAVYLCASSLGESTDTQYFGPGTRLTVL.

This clone was observed a few times. J is TRBJ2-7 and V is TRBV9; 7 bases align to TRBD1. Germline V lookup: CDR1 SGDLS, CDR2 YYNGEE. This CDR3 is 15 amino acids long. V dropped 4 bases and J dropped 3; count of bases not matched to a gene: 10. CDR3 loop: CASSPRRGQSYEQYF. In DNA form, the CDR3 reads TGTGCCAGCAGCCCCCGACGGGGACAGAGCTACGAGCAGTACTTC.

As for this clone: Other DNA variants within this sample encode the same CDR3. V is TRBV30 and J is TRBJ2-6, with D perhaps matching TRBD1 or TRBD2 (5 bases each). V was pared by 3 bases and J by 0 bases, with 6 bases between. The CDR3 spans 14 residues. The germline V gene has CDR1 GTSNPN and CDR2 SVGIG (reference sequence). CDR3 sequence (DNA): TGTGCCTGGAGGGGGGACTCTGGGGCCAACGTCCTGACTTTC. It codes for CAWRGDSGANVLTF.

Worth noting for this clone: The same CDR3 arises from other DNA sequences in this sample as well. The chain combines TRBV27 with TRBJ2-3; perhaps TRBD2 as D (7 bases). The CDR3 has 15 amino acids. Germline values: CDR1 MNHEY, CDR2 SMNVEV (reference sequence). Trimming cost V 0 bases and J 3 bases, with 10 bases left between them. CDR3 DNA: TGTGCCAGCAGTTTATCGAGGGGGGGTACAGATACGCAGTATTTT. It encodes CASSLSRGGTDTQYF.

This clone was observed a handful of times. The gene calls are TRBV25-1 and TRBJ2-2; perhaps TRBD2 as D (5 bases). The CDR3 runs to 17 residues. CDR1 and CDR2 from the germline V gene are MGHDK and SYGVNS. The V end was cut by 2 bases, the J end by 1 base, with 14 bases between. This chain's CDR3 is CASSEPLARENTGELFF. CDR3 bases: TGTGCCAGCAGTGAACCCCTAGCACGGGAGAACACCGGGGAGCTGTTTTTT. Full variable domain (rest looked up from reference TRBV25-1 and TRBJ2-2): EADIYQTPRYLVIGTGKKITLECSQTMGHDKMYWYQQDPGMELHLIHYSYGVNSTEKGDLSSESTVSRIRTEHFPLTLESARPSHTSQYLCASSEPLARENTGELFFGEGSRLTVL.

The chain links TRBV4-2 to TRBJ2-3; D is tentatively TRBD1 or TRBD2 (5 bases each). This CDR3 has 19 amino acids. Germline values: CDR1 LGHNA, CDR2 YNFKEQ. V was clipped by 0 bases and J by 7 bases, with 26 bases between them. CDR3 DNA sequence: TGTGCCAGCAGCCAAGATACCCCCTCGAGGCGGGCCGGGGCACATACGCAGTATTTT. Its translation: CASSQDTPSRRAGAHTQYF.